This entry lists 12 T cell receptor beta chains sequenced from one sample in a study of blood T cell repertoires in COVID-19. Sequencing used immunoSEQ multiplex PCR; TCRdb keeps in-frame clones, though not all of them. The sample carries roughly 16,000 clones, approximately 78% recorded once. The sample was peripheral blood. These receptors originate from a man aged 55 to 69 with active or convalescent COVID-19.

This clone has a handful of counts. V usage is TRBV3-1 (or the pseudogene TRBV3-2) and J usage is TRBJ2-7, with TRBD1 matching over 8 bases. The CDR3 runs to 16 residues. Germline assignment: CDR1 LGHDT and CDR2 YNNKEL (reference sequence). Trimming took 0 bases from V and 3 from J; bases not matched to a gene: 7. The CDR3 here is CASSQDRRTGNYEQYF. DNA of the CDR3: TGTGCCAGCAGCCAAGATAGGCGGACAGGGAACTACGAGCAGTACTTC.

This clone is a singleton in its sample. The chain links TRBV6-5 to TRBJ1-1; D perhaps matches TRBD1 (5 bases). Germline loops: CDR1 MNHEY, CDR2 SVGAGI. This CDR3 region has 14 residues. Deletions cut 6 bases from V and 1 base from J, with 12 bases between. In nucleotides, the CDR3 is TGTGCCAGCAGGAAACAGGACACGAACACTGAAGCTTTCTTT. Translated: CASRKQDTNTEAFF.

The V call is TRBV19, the J call TRBJ1-4; 11 bases are shared with TRBD1. Germline CDR1 and CDR2: LNHDA and SQIVND (reference sequence). The V gene end was trimmed by 4 bases and the J gene end by 10 bases; junction bases not matched to a gene: 5. The CDR3 has 14 residues. In DNA form, the CDR3 reads TGTGCCAGTAGTACCGGGACAGGGGGGCGAAAACTGTTTTTT. Translated, it gives CASSTGTGGRKLFF.

The chain employs TRBV28 and TRBJ1-1; tentative D call: TRBD1 (5 bases). This CDR3 is built from 16 residues. Trimming removed 4 bases from V and 3 bases from J, with 18 bases in between. Germline CDR1 MDHEN, CDR2 SYDVKM. CDR3 DNA sequence: TGTGCCAGCAGTTCCTATCCCGGGACGGGGGACACTGAAGCTTTCTTT. Translation: CASSSYPGTGDTEAFF. Full variable domain (rest looked up from reference TRBV28 and TRBJ1-1): DVKVTQSSRYLVKRTGEKVFLECVQDMDHENMFWYRQDPGLGLRLIYFSYDVKMKEKGDIPEGYSVSREKKERFSLILESASTNQTSMYLCASSSYPGTGDTEAFFGQGTRLTVV.

The chain carries TRBV14 and TRBJ1-6, with D uncertain. The CDR3 has 16 residues. Trimming stripped 0 bases from V and 0 bases from J, with 6 bases between. Germline V gene data show CDR1 as SGHDN and CDR2 as FVKESK. The CDR3 DNA sequence: TGTGCCAGCAGCCAAGAACGGAGCTCCTATAATTCACCCCTCCACTTT. Protein product: CASSQERSSYNSPLHF. The full variable domain, with the rest looked up from reference TRBV14 and TRBJ1-6, is EAGVTQFPSHSVIEKGQTVTLRCDPISGHDNLYWYRRVMGKEIKFLLHFVKESKQDESGMPNNRFLAERTGGTYSTLKVQPAELEDSGVYFCASSQERSSYNSPLHFGNGTRLTVT.

There are a few counts of this clone. J is TRBJ1-5 and V is TRBV19; the D gene is possibly TRBD1 (5 bases). The V gene lost 5 bases and the J gene lost 5 bases, with 19 bases spanning the gap. Germline CDR1 reads LNHDA; CDR2 reads SQIVND (reference sequence). This CDR3 has 16 residues. CDR3 loop: CASSSLLFDRDQPQHF. The CDR3 DNA sequence: TGTGCCAGTAGTTCCCTTCTTTTCGACAGAGATCAGCCCCAGCATTTT.

Here the CDR3 reads CASSPGGTDTQYF. CDR3 in DNA: TGTGCCAGCTCACCGGGCGGCACAGATACGCAGTATTTT. The J gene is TRBJ2-3, the V gene TRBV18; D gene ambiguous. CDR1 and CDR2 from the germline V gene are KGHSH and LQKENI. The CDR3 loop spans 13 amino acids. With 3 bases removed from V and 1 base from J, the gap between germline ends came to 5 bases.

The gene calls are TRBV6-5 and TRBJ1-2; TRBD1 matches at 8 bases. V lost 5 bases and J lost 7; bases outside the gene matches: 9. The CDR3 is 14 amino acids. Germline-derived CDR1 and CDR2 are MNHEY and SVGAGI. CDR3 nucleotide sequence: TGTGCCAGCAGTAGCAGGCAGGGGGCGCTTGGCTACACCTTC. Translating it yields CASSSRQGALGYTF.

V and J are TRBV18 and TRBJ2-7; D might be TRBD2 (6 bases). CDR3 length equals 15 residues. The ends were cut back, 3 bases at V and 3 bases at J, with 15 bases in the middle. Per the germline V gene, CDR1 is KGHSH and CDR2 is LQKENI. The CDR3 DNA reads as TGTGCCAGCTCACCGGGACTCGATCAACTCTACGAGCAGTACTTC. Translating gives CASSPGLDQLYEQYF.

J is TRBJ2-1 and V is TRBV5-6; possibly TRBD2 for D (6 bases). V lost 2 bases and J lost 2, with 14 bases in between. Germline V gene data show CDR1 as SGHDT and CDR2 as YYEEEE. The CDR3 sequence is 16 residues long. The CDR3 spells CASSLNLRDPYNEQFF. CDR3 DNA sequence: TGTGCCAGCAGCTTAAACTTGCGGGATCCCTACAATGAGCAGTTCTTC.

This clone was observed a single time. The CDR3 is CASSYFDRRSGNTIYF. The CDR3, as DNA: TGTGCCAGCAGCTACTTTGACAGGCGCTCTGGAAACACCATATATTTT. The rearrangement links TRBV5-6 to TRBJ1-3, with TRBD1 as a possible D gene (6 bases). Germline V gives CDR1 SGHDT, CDR2 YYEEEE. Trimming pared 3 bases from V and 0 bases from J, leaving 13 bases between. The CDR3 is made up of 16 amino acids.

This clone was picked up a small number of times. The chain links TRBV4-2 to TRBJ2-2; 9 bases line up with TRBD2. With 0 bases clipped from V and 4 bases from J, the junction kept 6 bases outside the gene matches. Germline values: CDR1 LGHNA, CDR2 YNFKEQ. This CDR3 spans 17 amino acids. Written as DNA, the CDR3 is TGTGCCAGCAGCCAAGATGGGCTAGCGGGGATCACCGGGGAGCTGTTTTTT. Encoded protein: CASSQDGLAGITGELFF.